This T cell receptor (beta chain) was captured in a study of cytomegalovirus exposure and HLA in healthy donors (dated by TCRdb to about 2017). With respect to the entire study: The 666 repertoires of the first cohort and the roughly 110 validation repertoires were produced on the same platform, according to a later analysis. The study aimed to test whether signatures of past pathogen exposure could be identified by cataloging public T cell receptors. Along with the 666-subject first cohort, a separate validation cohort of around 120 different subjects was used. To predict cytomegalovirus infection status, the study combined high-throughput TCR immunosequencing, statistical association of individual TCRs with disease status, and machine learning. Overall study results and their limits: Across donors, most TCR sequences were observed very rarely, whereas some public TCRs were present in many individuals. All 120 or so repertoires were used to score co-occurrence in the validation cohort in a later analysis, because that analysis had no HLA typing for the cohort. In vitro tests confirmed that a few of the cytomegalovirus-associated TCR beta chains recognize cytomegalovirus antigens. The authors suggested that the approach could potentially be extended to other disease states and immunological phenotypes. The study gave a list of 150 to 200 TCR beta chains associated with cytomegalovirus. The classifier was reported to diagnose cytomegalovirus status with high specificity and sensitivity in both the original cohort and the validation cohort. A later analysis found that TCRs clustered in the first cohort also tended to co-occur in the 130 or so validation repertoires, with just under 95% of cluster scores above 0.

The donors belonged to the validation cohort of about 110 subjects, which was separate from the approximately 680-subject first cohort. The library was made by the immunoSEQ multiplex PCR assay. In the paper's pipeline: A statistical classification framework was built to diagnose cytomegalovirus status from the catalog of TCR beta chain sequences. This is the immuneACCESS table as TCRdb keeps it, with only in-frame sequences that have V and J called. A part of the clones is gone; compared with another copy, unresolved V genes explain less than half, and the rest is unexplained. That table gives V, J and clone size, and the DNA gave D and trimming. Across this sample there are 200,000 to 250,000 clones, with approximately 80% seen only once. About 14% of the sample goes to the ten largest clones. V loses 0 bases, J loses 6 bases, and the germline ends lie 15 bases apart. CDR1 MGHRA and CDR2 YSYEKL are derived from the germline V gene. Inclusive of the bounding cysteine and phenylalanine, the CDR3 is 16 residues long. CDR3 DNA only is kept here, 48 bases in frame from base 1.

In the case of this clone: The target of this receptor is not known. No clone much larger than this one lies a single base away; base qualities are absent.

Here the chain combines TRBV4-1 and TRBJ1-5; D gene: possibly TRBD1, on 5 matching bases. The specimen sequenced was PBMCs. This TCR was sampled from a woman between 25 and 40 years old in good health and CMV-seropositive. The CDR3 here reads CASSQDWAGKGQPQHF. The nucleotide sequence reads TGCGCCAGCAGCCAAGATTGGGCAGGGAAGGGTCAGCCCCAGCATTTT.